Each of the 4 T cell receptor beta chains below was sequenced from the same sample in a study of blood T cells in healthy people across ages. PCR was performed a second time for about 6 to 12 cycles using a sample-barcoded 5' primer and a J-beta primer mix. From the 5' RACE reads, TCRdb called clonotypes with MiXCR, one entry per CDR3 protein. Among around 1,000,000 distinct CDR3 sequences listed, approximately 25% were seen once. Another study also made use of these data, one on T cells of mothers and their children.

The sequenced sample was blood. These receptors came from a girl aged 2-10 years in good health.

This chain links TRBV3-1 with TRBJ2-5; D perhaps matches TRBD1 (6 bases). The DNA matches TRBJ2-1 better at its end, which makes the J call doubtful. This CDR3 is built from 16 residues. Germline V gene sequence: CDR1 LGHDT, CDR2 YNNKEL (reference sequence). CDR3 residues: CASSQGAFSLNNEQFF. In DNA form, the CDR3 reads TGTGCCAGCAGCCAGGGGGCCTTTTCGTTAAACAATGAGCAGTTCTTC.

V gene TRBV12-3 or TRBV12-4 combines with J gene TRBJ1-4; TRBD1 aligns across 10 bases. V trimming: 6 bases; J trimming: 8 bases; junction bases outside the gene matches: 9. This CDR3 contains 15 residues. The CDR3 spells CASSLGQGEDEKLFF. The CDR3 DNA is TGTGCCAGCAGCCTCGGACAGGGGGAAGACGAAAAACTGTTTTTT.

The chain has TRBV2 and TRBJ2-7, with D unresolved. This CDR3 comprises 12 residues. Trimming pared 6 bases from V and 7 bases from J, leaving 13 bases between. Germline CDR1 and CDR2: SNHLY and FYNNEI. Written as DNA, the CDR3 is TGTGCCAGCAGAACGGAACCCTGGGAGCAGTACTTC. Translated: CASRTEPWEQYF.

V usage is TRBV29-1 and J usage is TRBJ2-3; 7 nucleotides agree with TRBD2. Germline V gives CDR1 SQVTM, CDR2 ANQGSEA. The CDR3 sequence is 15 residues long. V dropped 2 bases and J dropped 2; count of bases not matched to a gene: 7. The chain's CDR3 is CSVEWAGDHTDTQYF. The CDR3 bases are TGCAGCGTTGAATGGGCGGGAGATCACACAGATACGCAGTATTTT.